The 5 T cell receptor beta chains given below trace back to one sample, sequenced in a study of cytomegalovirus exposure and HLA in healthy donors. Primers: 60 Vbeta forward and 13 Jbeta reverse. Repertoires were generated with immunoSEQ multiplex PCR, while TCRdb's copy carries only in-frame clones and drops some. The data hold more than 95,000 clones, with 81% observed a single time. Sequenced input: PBMCs. The receptor set was obtained from a woman in her 30s in good health and CMV-seronegative.

V and J are TRBV10-3 and TRBJ2-5; 8 bases fit TRBD2. Germline loops: CDR1 ENHRY, CDR2 SYGVKD. The J segment lost 2 bases and the V segment lost 1 base, leaving 6 bases of the junction unmatched. CDR3 size: 16 residues. The CDR3 here is CAISEFKSGGQETQYF. CDR3 nucleotide sequence: TGTGCCATCAGTGAGTTCAAAAGCGGGGGTCAAGAGACCCAGTACTTC.

The chain uses TRBV18 and TRBJ2-5; 7 bases fit TRBD1. The CDR3 has 13 amino acids. V trimming: 5 bases; J trimming: 4 bases; junction bases outside the gene matches: 4. Germline assignment: CDR1 KGHSH and CDR2 LQKENI. CDR3 DNA: TGTGCCAGCTCAGAACAGGGGCGAGAGACCCAGTACTTC. Translation gives CASSEQGRETQYF.

In DNA form, the CDR3 reads TGTGCCAGCAGAAAGGACAGGGTAAATGAGCAGTTCTTC. It translates to CASRKDRVNEQFF. This chain links TRBV6-5 with TRBJ2-1; 8 bases agree with TRBD1. The CDR3 covers 13 residues. Trimming removed 6 bases from V and 7 bases from J; junction bases left unmatched: 5. Germline V gives CDR1 MNHEY, CDR2 SVGAGI.

This clone was picked up one time. The gene calls are TRBV5-1 and TRBJ1-1, with D perhaps TRBD1 (6 bases). This CDR3 spans 15 amino acids. V lost 2 bases and J 8 bases, leaving 19 bases between the germline ends. CDR1 is SGHRS, CDR2 YFSETQ, per germline. CDR3 DNA sequence: TGCGCCAGCAGCTTCGAACGCCACGGGACATCAGAAGCTTTCTTT. This translates into CASSFERHGTSEAFF.

This chain connects TRBV18 to TRBJ2-7; D remains ambiguous. Trimming shortened V by 5 bases and J by 2 bases, and 7 bases separated the two germline ends. Germline CDR1 KGHSH, CDR2 LQKENI. The CDR3 has 12 amino acids. The CDR3 DNA follows: TGTGCCAGCTCAGACACGCCCTACGAGCAGTACTTC. This translates into CASSDTPYEQYF.